These 18 T cell receptor beta chains share one sample of origin, sequenced in a study of vaccination effects on CD4 cells after COVID-19. Clones were read by immunoSEQ multiplex PCR, and TCRdb kept only the in-frame ones, dropping some. The sample records some 16,000 clones, around 76% being singletons. CD4+ T cells specific for antigen were expanded with viral peptide pools by the ViraFEST assay before sequencing. It was after around 10 days of culture that CD4+ T cells were isolated. Participants received two doses of either the BNT162b2 or mRNA-1273 vaccine. These TCRs are of unknown antigen specificity. The material was CD4+ T cells from PBMCs cultured with HCoV-NL63 spike peptides, obtained after COVID-19 vaccination. The receptors were gathered from a human donor who received a COVID-19 vaccine.

This chain joins TRBV30 and TRBJ2-1; 13 bases line up with TRBD2. From germline, CDR1 is GTSNPN and CDR2 SVGIG (reference sequence). With V trimmed by 5 bases and J by 5 bases, 9 bases remained unmatched. This CDR3 has 16 amino acids. CDR3 residues: CAWVTGLAGVNNEQFF. CDR3 DNA sequence: TGTGCCTGGGTCACCGGACTAGCGGGAGTAAACAATGAGCAGTTCTTC.

CDR3 nucleotide sequence: TGTGCCTGGAGTGGGACTAGCGGGTCCGGGGAGCAGTTCTTC. It encodes CAWSGTSGSGEQFF. The J gene is TRBJ2-1, the V gene TRBV30, with 11 positions matching TRBD2. The CDR3 covers 14 residues. Germline V lookup: CDR1 GTSNPN, CDR2 SVGIG (reference sequence). The V and J ends lost 1 base and 10 bases, in that order; junction bases with no gene match: 6. Variable domain in full (rest from reference TRBV30 and TRBJ2-1): SQTIHQWPATLVQPVGSPLSLECTVEGTSNPNLYWYRQAAGRGLQLLFYSVGIGQISSEVPQNLSASRPQDRQFILSSKKLLLSDSGFYLCAWSGTSGSGEQFFGPGTRLTVL.

The chain couples TRBV19 to TRBJ2-1; the D gene is possibly TRBD1 (5 bases). The V end lost 7 bases, the J end lost 9 bases, and 19 bases lay between the germline ends. Germline V gene data show CDR1 as LNHDA and CDR2 as SQIVND (reference sequence). The CDR3 runs 14 residues. CDR3 sequence (DNA): TGTGCCAGTAACCTTGGGGCAGGGCGGTCTGAGCAGTTCTTC. Protein product: CASNLGAGRSEQFF.

This chain joins TRBV19 and TRBJ1-3, with D hard to call. Germline V CDR1 and CDR2: LNHDA, SQIVND (reference sequence). The ends were cut back, 1 base at V and 2 bases at J, with 9 bases in the middle. This CDR3 has 15 amino acids. The DNA of the CDR3 is TGTGCCAGTAGTATAGTGCCCAGACCTGGAAACACCATATATTTT. This gives the protein CASSIVPRPGNTIYF.

V usage is TRBV11-1 and J usage is TRBJ1-1; D is possibly TRBD1 (6 bases). The germline V and J ends were trimmed by 5 bases and 5 bases, with 21 bases remaining between them. This CDR3 is 16 amino acids long. Looked up from germline, CDR1 is SGHAT and CDR2 is FQDESV (reference sequence). CDR3 DNA: TGTGCCAGCAGCGTGCGGGGGGGGCCCGTGGGGACTGAAGCTTTCTTT. It encodes CASSVRGGPVGTEAFF.

The chain couples TRBV11-2 to TRBJ1-3; D may be TRBD1 (5 bases). The V end lost 8 bases, the J end lost 2 bases, and 10 bases lay between the germline ends. The CDR3 has 13 residues. Germline-derived CDR1 and CDR2 are SGHAT and FQNNGV. The CDR3 loop reads CASRGGPGNTIYF. The DNA of the CDR3 is TGTGCCAGCCGCGGGGGACCTGGAAACACCATATATTTT.

The genes are TRBV28 and TRBJ1-2, with 7 bases identical to TRBD1. This CDR3 comprises 12 residues. Trimming at V came to 5 bases and at J to 5 bases, leaving 2 bases not matched to a gene. Germline CDR1 is MDHEN and CDR2 is SYDVKM. The chain's CDR3 is CASSRTGYGYTF. The CDR3 nucleotides are TGTGCCAGCAGTCGGACAGGATATGGCTACACCTTC.

The V and J genes are TRBV5-1 and TRBJ2-5; 7 nucleotides align to TRBD1. Germline CDR1 is SGHRS and CDR2 is YFSETQ. V lost 0 bases and J lost 4; bases outside the gene matches: 3. The CDR3 has 14 residues. The CDR3 reads CASSLEGTVETQYF. Written as DNA, the CDR3 is TGCGCCAGCAGCTTGGAAGGGACAGTAGAGACCCAGTACTTC.

The gene calls are TRBV2 and TRBJ2-7; TRBD1 matches 7 bases. The V segment lost 7 bases and the J segment 4 bases; nucleotides outside the gene matches: 10. Germline values: CDR1 SNHLY, CDR2 FYNNEI. This CDR3 is built from 14 residues. The CDR3 sequence is CASNNNRGRYEQYF. DNA of the CDR3: TGTGCCAGCAACAACAACAGGGGACGATACGAGCAGTACTTC.

The V gene is TRBV7-8, the J gene TRBJ1-5; TRBD1 is a possible D gene (6 bases). The CDR3 covers 16 residues. Between the trimmed V and J ends, which lost 0 bases and 2 bases, there was a span of 11 bases. Germline V gene data show CDR1 as SGHVS and CDR2 as FQNEAQ. The CDR3 here is CASSLAGGAGNQPQHF. CDR3 DNA sequence: TGTGCCAGCAGCTTAGCGGGGGGGGCGGGCAATCAGCCCCAGCATTTT. Complete variable domain (other parts from reference TRBV7-8 and TRBJ1-5): GAGVSQSPRYKVAKRGQDVALRCDPISGHVSLFWYQQALGQGPEFLTYFQNEAQLDKSGLPSDRFFAERPEGSVSTLKIQRTQQEDSAVYLCASSLAGGAGNQPQHFGDGTRLSIL.

The chain joins TRBV9 to TRBJ1-2; 7 bases line up with TRBD1. Germline CDR1 is SGDLS and CDR2 is YYNGEE. V shed 0 bases, J shed 4 bases, and the junction held 6 bases outside the gene matches. The CDR3 loop spans 15 amino acids. The CDR3 coding sequence is TGTGCCAGCAGCGTAGCTGCAGGGGGACCCTATGGCTACACCTTC. This translates into CASSVAAGGPYGYTF.

This chain joins TRBV3-1 (or the pseudogene TRBV3-2) and TRBJ2-7, with D perhaps TRBD1 (6 bases). Germline assignment: CDR1 LGHDT and CDR2 YNNKEL (reference sequence). The CDR3 extends over 13 amino acids. The ends were cut back, 8 bases at V and 0 bases at J, with 11 bases in the middle. CDR3 loop: CASARDNSYEQYF. The DNA for the CDR3 is TGTGCCAGCGCCCGGGACAACTCCTACGAGCAGTACTTC.

The genes are TRBV6-1 and TRBJ1-4; TRBD1 matches at 9 bases. Germline loops: CDR1 MNHNS, CDR2 SASEGT. V shed 1 base and J 8 bases; nucleotides not matched to a gene: 8. CDR3 length: 16 amino acids. The CDR3 nucleotides read TGTGCCAGCAGTGAAGGGGAAGGGACAGGGATCGAAAAACTGTTTTTT. Translating gives CASSEGEGTGIEKLFF.

This clone has just a few counts. The chain combines TRBV7-2 with TRBJ1-5; 12 positions agree with TRBD1. CDR1 is SGHTA and CDR2 is FQGNSA in the germline V gene. The V and J ends lost 5 bases and 7 bases, in that order; junction bases with no gene match: 3. The CDR3 loop spans 14 amino acids. In DNA, the CDR3 is TGTGCCAGCAGCCAGGGACAGGGGGCACAGCCCCAGCATTTT. Translating gives CASSQGQGAQPQHF.

The chain links TRBV3-1 (or the pseudogene TRBV3-2) to TRBJ1-3, with D unresolved. Germline loops: CDR1 LGHDT, CDR2 YNNKEL (reference sequence). V lost 5 bases and J 0 bases, leaving 8 bases between the germline ends. The CDR3 covers 14 residues. The CDR3 DNA follows: TGTGCCAGCAGCTCGAGGAGCTCTGGAAACACCATATATTTT. This sequence encodes CASSSRSSGNTIYF.

The CDR3 DNA follows: TGTGCCAGCAGGGCCGGGTCCCTAAGTTGGGGCTACACCTTC. This gives the protein CASRAGSLSWGYTF. The chain is built from TRBV6-5 and TRBJ1-2; D not certain. V dropped 6 bases and J dropped 8 bases, with 19 bases sitting between them. The CDR3 extends over 14 amino acids. Germline V gives CDR1 MNHEY, CDR2 SVGAGI.

The rearrangement joins TRBV5-4 to TRBJ1-1, with 8 nucleotides matching TRBD1. V shed 4 bases, J shed 0 bases, and the junction held 5 bases outside the gene matches. Germline assignment: CDR1 SGHNT and CDR2 YYREEE (reference sequence). The CDR3 spans 15 residues. CDR3 coding DNA: TGTGCCAGCAGCACGGGACAGGTCATGAACACTGAAGCTTTCTTT. Protein product: CASSTGQVMNTEAFF.

This clone has more than one count but fewer than ten. J is TRBJ1-5 and V is TRBV19; 9 bases align to TRBD1. CDR1 and CDR2 (germline): LNHDA, SQIVND (reference sequence). Trimming cost V 4 bases and J 0 bases; bases outside gene matches: 4. CDR3 size: 16 residues. The CDR3 reads CASSTPGQGSNQPQHF. DNA of the CDR3: TGTGCCAGTAGTACACCGGGACAGGGTAGCAATCAGCCCCAGCATTTT. Full variable domain (missing parts from reference TRBV19 and TRBJ1-5): DGGITQSPKYLFRKEGQNVTLSCEQNLNHDAMYWYRQDPGQGLRLIYYSQIVNDFQKGDIAEGYSVSREKKESFPLTVTSAQKNPTAFYLCASSTPGQGSNQPQHFGDGTRLSIL.